This is a list of T cell receptor beta chains from one sample in a study of shared clonotypes between healthy human individuals. Sequenced by immunoSEQ multiplex PCR; TCRdb stores in-frame clones only, minus some. There are about a million clones in the sample; around 77% occur only once, and 0.89% lies in the top ten. Material for sequencing was memory CD4+ T cells from PBMCs. Receptors originate from a young man in good health. Some clones in this sample may be carry-over from other donors' samples. Each CDR3 is given with its conserved first and last residue. D genes are given only for firm matches. Clone size is shown for a subset of rows, as once, few, many or a class of expanded clone.

length: 14; J: TRBJ2-5; size: .; V: TRBV11-2; D: .; DNA: TGTGCCAGCAGCTTACTCGGAGAGGAGGAGACCCAGTACTTC; CDR3: CASSLLGEEETQYF
length: 14; J: TRBJ2-7; size: few; V: TRBV5-4; D: TRBD1; DNA: TGTGCCAGCAGCAAGTCGGACAGGGACGGCGAGCAGTACTTC; CDR3: CASSKSDRDGEQYF
length: 13; J: TRBJ2-1; size: .; V: TRBV29-1; D: .; DNA: TGCAGCGTTGGTGGACGCTCCTACAATGAGCAGTTCTTC; CDR3: CSVGGRSYNEQFF
length: 13; J: TRBJ1-4; size: .; V: TRBV19; D: .; DNA: TGTGCCAGTAGGCAGGACAGCGGTGTTAGGTTGTTTTTT; CDR3: CASRQDSGVRLFF
length: 15; J: TRBJ1-5; size: .; V: TRBV6-5; D: .; DNA: TGTGCCAGCAGTAGGGGGGGAGATAGCAATCAGCCCCAGCATTTT; CDR3: CASSRGGDSNQPQHF
length: 13; J: TRBJ2-7; size: .; V: TRBV18; D: TRBD1; DNA: TGTGCCAGCTCCCCGGGGACAGGCTACGAGCAGTACTTC; CDR3: CASSPGTGYEQYF
length: 15; J: TRBJ1-1; size: .; V: TRBV28; D: .; DNA: TGTGCCAGCAGTTTATCAAGACGGGGGAACACTGAAGCTTTCTTT; CDR3: CASSLSRRGNTEAFF
length: 14; J: TRBJ1-2; size: .; V: TRBV28; D: TRBD1; DNA: TGTGCCAGCAGTACCGGGACAGGGAATCGAGGCTACACCTTC; CDR3: CASSTGTGNRGYTF
length: 14; J: TRBJ2-3; size: .; V: TRBV5-4; D: TRBD1; DNA: TGTGCCAGCAGCTCAGGACAGGGCACAGATACGCAGTATTTT; CDR3: CASSSGQGTDTQYF
length: 14; J: TRBJ1-2; size: once; V: TRBV6-6; D: TRBD1; DNA: TGTGCCAGCGTCCCGGGACAGGGAAACTATGGCTACACCTTC; CDR3: CASVPGQGNYGYTF
length: 12; J: TRBJ1-2; size: .; V: TRBV13; D: .; DNA: TGTGCCAGCAGCTCTACAGCATATGGCTACACCTTC; CDR3: CASSSTAYGYTF
length: 16; J: TRBJ2-1; size: few; V: TRBV18; D: .; DNA: TGTGCCAGCCTACCCGACAGGACTCGACTCTTTAGTGAGCAGTTCTTC; CDR3: CASLPDRTRLFSEQFF
length: 15; J: TRBJ2-5; size: .; V: TRBV19; D: TRBD2; DNA: TGTGCCAGTAGTCTTACTAGCGTTTCATCAGAGACCCAGTACTTC; CDR3: CASSLTSVSSETQYF
length: 12; J: TRBJ2-5; size: many; V: TRBV2; D: TRBD1; DNA: TGTGCCAGTCAGGGGGCCGGGGAGACCCAGTACTTC; CDR3: CASQGAGETQYF
length: 12; J: TRBJ2-2; size: .; V: TRBV10-2; D: .; DNA: TGCGCCAGCAGGGTTTGGACCGGGGAGCTGTTTTTT; CDR3: CASRVWTGELFF
length: 15; J: TRBJ2-7; size: once; V: TRBV6-1; D: TRBD2; DNA: TGTGCCAGCACCCGGACTAGCGGGAGCTTCTACGAGCAGTACTTC; CDR3: CASTRTSGSFYEQYF
length: 14; J: TRBJ1-5; size: .; V: TRBV7-8; D: TRBD1; DNA: TGTGCCAGCAGCCGGACAGGGGACAATCAGCCCCAGCATTTT; CDR3: CASSRTGDNQPQHF
length: 16; J: TRBJ2-5; size: .; V: TRBV5-1; D: .; DNA: TGCGCCAGCAGCTTGGACCCCGCCAGATTGGGGGAGACCCAGTACTTC; CDR3: CASSLDPARLGETQYF
length: 18; J: TRBJ2-1; size: few; V: TRBV10-3; D: TRBD2; DNA: TGTGCCATCCAAAGGACGGGACTAGCGGGTCCGGGGTACAATGAGCAGTTCTTC; CDR3: CAIQRTGLAGPGYNEQFF
length: 11; J: TRBJ2-5; size: .; V: TRBV28; D: .; DNA: TGTGCCAGCAGGAACGAGCAGACCCAGTACTTC; CDR3: CASRNEQTQYF
length: 12; J: TRBJ1-1; size: .; V: TRBV18; D: .; DNA: TGTGCCAGCTCAGAGACGAGGACTGAAGCTTTCTTT; CDR3: CASSETRTEAFF
length: 14; J: TRBJ1-2; size: .; V: TRBV6-1; D: TRBD1; DNA: TGTGCCAGCAGTGTCTCGACAGGGTTCAATGGCTACACCTTC; CDR3: CASSVSTGFNGYTF
length: 13; J: TRBJ2-5; size: .; V: TRBV2; D: .; DNA: TGTGCCAGCAGTGAAGGGAGGCGTGAGACCCAGTACTTC; CDR3: CASSEGRRETQYF
length: 15; J: TRBJ1-1; size: .; V: TRBV30; D: TRBD1; DNA: TGTGCCTGGAGTGTAGAGGGCAGGGGGCGAACTGAAGCTTTCTTT; CDR3: CAWSVEGRGRTEAFF